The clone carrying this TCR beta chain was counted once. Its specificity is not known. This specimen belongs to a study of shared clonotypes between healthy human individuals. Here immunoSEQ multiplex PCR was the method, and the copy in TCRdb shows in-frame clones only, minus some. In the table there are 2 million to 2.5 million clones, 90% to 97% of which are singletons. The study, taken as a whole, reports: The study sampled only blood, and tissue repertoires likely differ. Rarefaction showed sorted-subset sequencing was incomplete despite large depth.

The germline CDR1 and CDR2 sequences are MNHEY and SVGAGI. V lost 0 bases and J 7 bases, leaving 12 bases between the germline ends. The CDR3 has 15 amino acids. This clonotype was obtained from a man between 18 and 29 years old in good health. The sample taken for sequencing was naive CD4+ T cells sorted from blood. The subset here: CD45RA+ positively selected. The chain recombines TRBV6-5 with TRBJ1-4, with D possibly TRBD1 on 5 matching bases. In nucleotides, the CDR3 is TGTGCCAGCAGTTACTCGCCCGGGGGTAGTGAAAAACTGTTTTTT. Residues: CASSYSPGGSEKLFF.